Each of the 14 T cell receptor beta chains below was sequenced from the same sample in a study of T-cell reconstitution after alpha-beta-depleted transplantation in children (TCRdb year 2016). The method was PCR. The reads were generated on an Illumina HiSeq 2500. TCR library preparation used molecular barcoding, with unique molecular identifiers applied to normalize quantification of the TCRbeta repertoire. Using fastp at Q25 and MiXCR, TCRdb reprocessed the public reads and kept productive beta chains. A single entry per CDR3 protein holds the most common genes and DNA from its merged rows. This sample comprises fewer than 120,000 distinct CDR3 sequences, 10% of them detected only once. The top ten clones comprise roughly 8% of the sample. Source: PBMCs from the stem cell graft donor, taken from the stem cell graft. These receptors were taken from a human donor who donated a stem cell graft to a child with acute lymphoblastic leukemia.

The V and J genes are TRBV30 and TRBJ1-5; 8 bases are shared with TRBD1. CDR3 size: 19 residues. Germline V CDR1 and CDR2: GTSNPN, SVGIG (reference sequence). Trimming at V came to 2 bases and at J to 0 bases, leaving 15 bases not matched to a gene. For the CDR3, the DNA is TGTGCCTGGAGTATACAGGGGGGAATGAGTGGATATAGCAATCAGCCCCAGCATTTT. This gives the protein CAWSIQGGMSGYSNQPQHF.

In its sample, this clonotype was seen a few times. The J gene is TRBJ2-1, the V gene TRBV29-1; D may be TRBD1 (6 bases). Trimming took 6 bases from V and 4 from J, leaving 7 bases between them. The CDR3 has 11 amino acids. Germline V gene lookup returns CDR1 SQVTM and CDR2 ANQGSEA. DNA for the CDR3: TGCAGCGTGGGGGCGTACAATGAGCAGTTCTTC. Its translation: CSVGAYNEQFF.

This clonotype was seen many times. The chain combines TRBV9 with TRBJ2-2; 7 nucleotides line up with TRBD1. Germline V lookup: CDR1 SGDLS, CDR2 YYNGEE. CDR3 length: 17 amino acids. J was trimmed by 0 bases and V by 1 base; bases with no gene match: 6. The CDR3 DNA reads as TGTGCCAGCAGCGTAACAGTGGGACAGTCGAACACCGGGGAGCTGTTTTTT. This gives the protein CASSVTVGQSNTGELFF.

This clonotype was seen repeatedly, ten times or more. V usage is TRBV29-1 and J usage is TRBJ2-1; 8 bases agree with TRBD2. The germline gives CDR1 SQVTM, CDR2 ANQGSEA. J lost 7 bases, V lost 3 bases, and 5 bases had no gene match. This CDR3 is built from 13 residues. In DNA, the CDR3 is TGCAGCGTTGACCGGGGGGGACGAAATGAGCAGTTCTTC. Translation: CSVDRGGRNEQFF.

This clonotype has ten or more counts. The V gene is TRBV4-3, the J gene TRBJ2-6, with D tentatively TRBD1 (6 bases). Germline values: CDR1 LGHNA, CDR2 YSLEER. Trimming stripped 0 bases from V and 0 bases from J, with 12 bases between. This CDR3 region has 18 residues. The CDR3: CASSQEGQFSSGANVLTF. DNA of the CDR3: TGCGCCAGCAGCCAAGAAGGACAGTTTTCCTCTGGGGCCAACGTCCTGACTTTC.

This clonotype was seen ten or more times. The chain combines TRBV5-1 with TRBJ2-3; tentative D call: TRBD1 (5 bases). The length of the CDR3 is 14 residues. The germline V gene has CDR1 SGHRS and CDR2 YFSETQ. V lost 6 bases to trimming and J lost 2 bases, with 13 bases between them. CDR3 DNA sequence: TGCGCCAGCACCGAAGGGGCTCCCACAGATACGCAGTATTTT. Its translation: CASTEGAPTDTQYF.

This clonotype was recorded a few times. This chain uses TRBV28 with TRBJ2-4; D may be TRBD1 or TRBD2 (6 bases each). Germline CDR1 MDHEN, CDR2 SYDVKM. CDR3 length: 12 amino acids. V shed 2 bases and J shed 12 bases, with 11 bases lying between them. The CDR3 DNA follows: TGTGCCAGCAGTTTAGGGGGGCGAGGTCAGTACTTC. As protein: CASSLGGRGQYF.

This clonotype was observed at least ten times. The chain recombines TRBV7-2 with TRBJ2-3; 10 positions match TRBD1. The germline V gene encodes CDR1 SGHTA and CDR2 FQGNSA. CDR3 length: 15 amino acids. The V and J ends lost 5 bases and 5 bases, in that order; junction bases with no gene match: 7. The chain's CDR3 is CASSQTGGLGDTQYF. In DNA, the CDR3 is TGTGCCAGCAGCCAGACAGGGGGCTTGGGAGATACGCAGTATTTT. The variable domain in full, completed from reference TRBV7-2 and TRBJ2-3, reads GAGVSQSPSNKVTEKGKDVELRCDPISGHTALYWYRQSLGQGLEFLIYFQGNSAPDKSGLPSDRFSAERTGGSVSTLTIQRTQQEDSAVYLCASSQTGGLGDTQYFGPGTRLTVL.

This clonotype was detected ten times or more. The chain carries TRBV20-1 and TRBJ2-2, with 8 bases fitting TRBD2. The CDR3 contains 16 residues. The germline gives CDR1 DFQATT, CDR2 SNEGSKA (reference sequence). V was clipped by 0 bases and J by 4 bases; unmatched bases: 7. CDR3 residues: CSARDELAAPTGELFF. The CDR3 nucleotides are TGCAGTGCTAGAGATGAACTAGCGGCCCCCACCGGGGAGCTGTTTTTT.

This clonotype was detected many times. V and J are TRBV18 and TRBJ2-3; D is unclear. Germline CDR1 reads KGHSH; CDR2 reads LQKENI. The CDR3 is 15 residues long. The germline V and J ends were trimmed by 4 bases and 0 bases, with 11 bases remaining between them. The CDR3 DNA reads TGTGCCAGCTCACAACTGGACCCTAGCACAGATACGCAGTATTTT. Its translation is CASSQLDPSTDTQYF.

In this sample, this clonotype turned up many times. V gene TRBV24-1 combines with J gene TRBJ1-2, with D uncertain. CDR1 and CDR2 from the germline V gene are KGHDR and SFDVKD. The CDR3 extends over 14 amino acids. The V and J ends lost 3 bases and 8 bases respectively, with 15 bases between them. For the CDR3, the DNA is TGTGCCACCAGTGATGCCAGGCGGGTAGGCGGCTACACCTTC. Protein sequence: CATSDARRVGGYTF.

This clonotype came up many times. This sequence joins TRBV7-9 and TRBJ2-1; 10 bases align to TRBD2. V lost 8 bases, J lost 5 bases, and 0 bases stayed unmatched. Germline values: CDR1 SEHNR, CDR2 FQNEAQ (reference sequence). The CDR3 consists of 12 residues. CDR3 amino acids: CASLAGDNEQFF. CDR3 nucleotide sequence: TGTGCCAGCCTAGCGGGGGACAATGAGCAGTTCTTC.

This clonotype was seen at least ten times. CDR3 sequence reads: CATRGLLAGGYNEQFF. The DNA of the CDR3 is TGTGCCACGAGGGGACTCCTAGCGGGGGGTTACAATGAGCAGTTCTTC. The chain uses TRBV24-1 and TRBJ2-1, with 11 bases identical to TRBD2. Trimming at V came to 10 bases and at J to 4 bases, leaving 11 bases not matched to a gene. The CDR3 spans 16 residues. Germline V gene data show CDR1 as KGHDR and CDR2 as SFDVKD.

This clonotype was counted at least ten times. The J gene is TRBJ2-3, the V gene TRBV28, with 12 bases matching TRBD2. Germline values: CDR1 MDHEN, CDR2 SYDVKM. V shed 4 bases and J 4 bases; nucleotides not matched to a gene: 3. The length of the CDR3 is 15 residues. Here the CDR3 reads CASSSSGRASDTQYF. The CDR3 bases are TGTGCCAGCAGTTCTAGCGGGAGGGCCTCAGATACGCAGTATTTT.